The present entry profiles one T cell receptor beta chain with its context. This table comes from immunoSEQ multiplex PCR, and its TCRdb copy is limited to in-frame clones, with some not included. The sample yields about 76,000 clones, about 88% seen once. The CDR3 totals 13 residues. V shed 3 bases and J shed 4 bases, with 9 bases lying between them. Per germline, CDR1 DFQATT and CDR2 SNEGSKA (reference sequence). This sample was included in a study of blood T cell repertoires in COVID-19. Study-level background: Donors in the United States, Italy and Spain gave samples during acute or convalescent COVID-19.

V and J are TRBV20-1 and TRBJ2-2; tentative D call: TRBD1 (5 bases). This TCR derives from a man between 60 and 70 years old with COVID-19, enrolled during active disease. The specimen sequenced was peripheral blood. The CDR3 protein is CSASQGITGELFF. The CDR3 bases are TGCAGTGCTAGTCAGGGTATCACCGGGGAGCTGTTTTTT.